These 30 T cell receptor beta chains came from one sample sequenced in a study of blood T cell repertoires in COVID-19. The method was immunoSEQ multiplex PCR; TCRdb's version includes in-frame clones alone and lacks a portion of them. Of 150,000 to 200,000 clones listed, 85% are singletons. The source material was peripheral blood. The source of these receptors is a man in his fifties or sixties with COVID-19, enrolled during active disease.

This rearrangement joins TRBV18 to TRBJ2-7, with 10 bases that match TRBD1. The CDR3 is 14 amino acids. V dropped 3 bases and J dropped 5; count of bases not matched to a gene: 4. Germline values: CDR1 KGHSH, CDR2 LQKENI. In nucleotides, the CDR3 is TGTGCCAGCTCACCGGGACAGGGGCCCCACGAGCAGTACTTC. Protein product: CASSPGQGPHEQYF.

The chain employs TRBV18 and TRBJ1-3, with no clear D. Between the trimmed V and J ends, which lost 5 bases and 0 bases, there was a span of 11 bases. CDR1 KGHSH and CDR2 LQKENI come from the germline V gene. The CDR3 is 15 residues long. CDR3 protein: CASSAGPSSGNTIYF. CDR3 bases: TGTGCCAGCTCAGCGGGTCCGAGCTCTGGAAACACCATATATTTT.

This clone appeared a single time. The chain links TRBV3-1 (or the pseudogene TRBV3-2) to TRBJ2-2; perhaps TRBD1 as D (6 bases). Trimming took off 4 bases at V and 0 bases at J, with 9 bases between the two ends. CDR1 and CDR2 (germline): LGHDT, YNNKEL (reference sequence). The CDR3 has 15 residues. CDR3 sequence (DNA): TGTGCCAGCAGCCCCACAGGGACGAACACCGGGGAGCTGTTTTTT. Amino acid sequence: CASSPTGTNTGELFF.

This chain connects TRBV5-1 to TRBJ2-1; possibly TRBD1 for D (6 bases). Between the trimmed V and J ends, which lost 0 bases and 0 bases, there was a span of 13 bases. Germline V gives CDR1 SGHRS, CDR2 YFSETQ. This CDR3 comprises 17 residues. As DNA, the CDR3 is TGCGCCAGCAGCTTGGCCGGACAGCTACTCTCCTACAATGAGCAGTTCTTC. Encoded protein: CASSLAGQLLSYNEQFF.

CDR3 region: CASSIVDEQFF. The CDR3 DNA follows: TGTGCCAGTAGTATAGTAGATGAGCAGTTCTTC. The genes are TRBV19 and TRBJ2-1; no reliable D call. The germline gives CDR1 LNHDA, CDR2 SQIVND (reference sequence). The length of the CDR3 is 11 residues. Trimming left V 1 base short and J 8 bases short, with 3 bases between. Using reference TRBV19 and TRBJ2-1 for the parts outside the CDR3, the full variable domain is DGGITQSPKYLFRKEGQNVTLSCEQNLNHDAMYWYRQDPGQGLRLIYYSQIVNDFQKGDIAEGYSVSREKKESFPLTVTSAQKNPTAFYLCASSIVDEQFFGPGTRLTVL.

The chain employs TRBV30 and TRBJ2-1; 11 bases match TRBD2. Germline values: CDR1 GTSNPN, CDR2 SVGIG (reference sequence). V shed 6 bases and J 5 bases; nucleotides not matched to a gene: 3. This CDR3 region has 13 residues. CDR3 sequence (DNA): TGTGCCTGTCCTAGCGGGAGGCACAATGAGCAGTTCTTC. This translates into CACPSGRHNEQFF.

This chain joins TRBV18 and TRBJ1-5; no clear D. Trimming removed 2 bases from V and 6 bases from J, with 14 bases in between. The CDR3 loop spans 15 amino acids. In germline, CDR1 is KGHSH, CDR2 LQKENI. The CDR3 region is CASSPGRSNGQPQHF. In DNA form, the CDR3 reads TGTGCCAGCTCACCAGGGAGGTCCAATGGTCAGCCCCAGCATTTT. Supplemented by reference TRBV18 and TRBJ1-5, the full variable domain reads NAGVMQNPRHLVRRRGQEARLRCSPMKGHSHVYWYRQLPEEGLKFMVYLQKENIIDESGMPKERFSAEFPKEGPSILRIQQVVRGDSAAYFCASSPGRSNGQPQHFGDGTRLSIL.

This clone came up a few times. The chain carries TRBV29-1 and TRBJ2-1; 9 bases fit TRBD1. Germline V lookup: CDR1 SQVTM, CDR2 ANQGSEA. The CDR3 is made up of 15 amino acids. The J segment lost 3 bases and the V segment lost 3 bases, leaving 6 bases of the junction unmatched. The CDR3 coding sequence is TGCAGCGTTGAGGGGACAGGGAGGAACTACAATGAGCAGTTCTTC. Its protein is CSVEGTGRNYNEQFF.

The rearrangement uses TRBV5-1 and TRBJ2-7; 12 bases map to TRBD1. This CDR3 has 14 residues. V trimming: 4 bases; J trimming: 6 bases; junction bases outside the gene matches: 5. The germline gives CDR1 SGHRS, CDR2 YFSETQ. Here the CDR3 reads CASSPGTGGLEQYF. The CDR3 DNA follows: TGCGCCAGCAGCCCTGGGACAGGGGGCCTCGAGCAGTACTTC.

The V call is TRBV4-1, the J call TRBJ1-2; 8 bases agree with TRBD1. The junction had 14 bases not matched to a gene; V was cut back by 7 bases and J by 10 bases. There are 14 residues in the CDR3. CDR1 and CDR2 from the germline V gene are MGHRA and YSYEKL. This CDR3 is CASTQGGQGRIYTF. For the CDR3, the DNA is TGCGCCAGCACTCAGGGTGGACAGGGACGAATCTACACCTTC.

In DNA form, the CDR3 reads TGTGCCAGCAGTCGGACTAGCGGGACCACAGATACGCAGTATTTT. Its protein product is CASSRTSGTTDTQYF. This chain joins TRBV7-9 and TRBJ2-3; TRBD2 agrees at 12 bases. Trimming removed 6 bases from V and 2 bases from J; junction bases left unmatched: 3. Looked up from germline, CDR1 is SEHNR and CDR2 is FQNEAQ (reference sequence). CDR3 length: 15 amino acids.

The rearrangement uses TRBV3-1 (or the pseudogene TRBV3-2) and TRBJ1-1; D is perhaps TRBD1 (5 bases). Germline CDR1 and CDR2: LGHDT and YNNKEL (reference sequence). This CDR3 is 14 amino acids long. V was cut by 0 bases and J by 8 bases, with 13 bases left in between. The CDR3 sequence is CASSQEYPGREAFF. The CDR3, as DNA: TGTGCCAGCAGCCAAGAATACCCAGGGCGGGAAGCTTTCTTT.

V is TRBV7-2 and J is TRBJ2-1; D might be TRBD2 (5 bases). Germline V lookup: CDR1 SGHTA, CDR2 FQGNSA. V lost 1 base to trimming and J lost 4 bases, with 8 bases between them. This CDR3 is built from 14 residues. The CDR3 protein is CASSLVGGYNEQFF. Written as DNA, the CDR3 is TGTGCCAGCAGCTTAGTGGGCGGGTACAATGAGCAGTTCTTC.

The chain joins TRBV7-2 to TRBJ2-1; TRBD2 aligns across 7 bases. Germline V gene data show CDR1 as SGHTA and CDR2 as FQGNSA. V gave up 0 bases and J gave up 6 bases; unmatched junction bases: 2. CDR3 size: 14 residues. CDR3 sequence: CASSLAGRVNEQFF. As DNA, the CDR3 is TGTGCCAGCAGCTTAGCAGGGAGGGTCAATGAGCAGTTCTTC.

The chain couples TRBV19 to TRBJ1-5; D unresolved. V lost 0 bases and J 2 bases, leaving 8 bases between the germline ends. The CDR3 covers 15 residues. CDR1 is LNHDA and CDR2 is SQIVND in the germline V gene (reference sequence). CDR3 region: CASSIDRPGNQPQHF. Written as DNA, the CDR3 is TGTGCCAGTAGTATAGATCGTCCAGGCAATCAGCCCCAGCATTTT.

V usage is TRBV21-1 and J usage is TRBJ2-4; TRBD1, the table's D call, was not compared with the DNA. TRBV21-1 is noted as a pseudogene. The CDR3 has 17 residues. CDR3 sequence (DNA): TGTGCCAGCAGCGGACAGGCCGGGACAGGGGGCTTAGACATTCAGTACTTC. Encoded protein: CASSGQAGTGGLDIQYF.

The chain employs TRBV19 and TRBJ2-3; TRBD1 agrees at 8 bases. V lost 1 base and J lost 4; bases outside the gene matches: 7. The CDR3 has 16 residues. Germline CDR1 is LNHDA and CDR2 is SQIVND (reference sequence). The CDR3 here is CASSIGSGGTSDTQYF. CDR3 coding DNA: TGTGCCAGTAGTATAGGTTCAGGGGGCACGTCAGATACGCAGTATTTT.

The chain combines TRBV3-1 (or the pseudogene TRBV3-2) with TRBJ1-4; TRBD1 agrees at 8 bases. This CDR3 region has 17 residues. From germline, CDR1 is LGHDT and CDR2 YNNKEL (reference sequence). V was pared by 4 bases and J by 2 bases, with 9 bases of the junction left unmatched. CDR3 sequence (DNA): TGTGCCAGCAGCCCGAGACAGGGGACGAGGACTAATGAAAAACTGTTTTTT. Translated, it gives CASSPRQGTRTNEKLFF.

This chain joins TRBV15 and TRBJ1-1; TRBD1 matches 10 bases. Germline CDR1 reads LNHNV; CDR2 reads YYDKDF (reference sequence). With 1 base clipped from V and 8 bases from J, the junction kept 4 bases outside the gene matches. CDR3 size: 14 residues. In DNA, the CDR3 is TGTGCCACCAGCAGAGGACAGGGGGCCAGCGAAGCTTTCTTT. Protein: CATSRGQGASEAFF. Complete variable domain (other parts from reference TRBV15 and TRBJ1-1): DAMVIQNPRYQVTQFGKPVTLSCSQTLNHNVMYWYQQKSSQAPKLLFHYYDKDFNNEADTPDNFQSRRPNTSFCFLDIRSPGLGDTAMYLCATSRGQGASEAFFGQGTRLTVV.

J is TRBJ2-2 and V is TRBV10-3, with TRBD1 matching 11 bases. Germline V lookup: CDR1 ENHRY, CDR2 SYGVKD. The CDR3 runs to 16 residues. Trimming took 3 bases from V and 7 from J; bases not matched to a gene: 7. CDR3 protein: CAISDPGTGGIGELFF. The CDR3, as DNA: TGTGCCATCAGTGACCCCGGGACAGGGGGAATCGGGGAGCTGTTTTTT.

J is TRBJ2-7 and V is TRBV29-1; 8 nucleotides agree with TRBD1. V trimming: 5 bases; J trimming: 7 bases; junction bases outside the gene matches: 4. The CDR3 spans 11 residues. Germline values: CDR1 SQVTM, CDR2 ANQGSEA. CDR3 coding DNA: TGCAGCGTTCGGGACAGGTGGGAGCAGTACTTC. This translates into CSVRDRWEQYF.

The chain recombines TRBV5-1 with TRBJ2-5, with D unclear. CDR1 SGHRS and CDR2 YFSETQ come from the germline V gene. The CDR3 loop spans 13 amino acids. Trimming removed 1 base from V and 2 bases from J, with 6 bases in between. CDR3 region: CASSLTVQETQYF. Here the CDR3 DNA reads TGCGCCAGCAGCTTGACAGTTCAAGAGACCCAGTACTTC.

This clone was observed a few times. This chain joins TRBV19 and TRBJ1-1; D is unresolved. Germline V lookup: CDR1 LNHDA, CDR2 SQIVND (reference sequence). The CDR3 is made up of 12 amino acids. V was clipped by 5 bases and J by 10 bases, with 14 bases between them. The DNA of the CDR3 is TGTGCCAGTAGTGAACGCCCTGGCCCAGCTTTCTTT. Translating it yields CASSERPGPAFF.

The chain recombines TRBV5-1 with TRBJ2-4; 8 bases align to TRBD1. The CDR3 totals 17 residues. After removal of 3 bases from V and 0 bases from J, the junction contained 8 bases not matched to a gene. The germline gives CDR1 SGHRS, CDR2 YFSETQ. The CDR3 DNA is TGCGCCAGCAGCTGGGGGACAGGAACCTTAGCCAAAAACATTCAGTACTTC. Encoded protein: CASSWGTGTLAKNIQYF.

V and J are TRBV3-1 (or the pseudogene TRBV3-2) and TRBJ2-5; TRBD2 matches 8 bases. With 4 bases clipped from V and 4 bases from J, the junction kept 11 bases outside the gene matches. The CDR3 is 16 residues long. From germline, CDR1 is LGHDT and CDR2 YNNKEL (reference sequence). DNA of the CDR3: TGTGCCAGCAGCCGACAAAGAGTTCGGGGGGGAGAGACCCAGTACTTC. The encoded protein is CASSRQRVRGGETQYF.

The chain couples TRBV6-5 to TRBJ2-1; TRBD1 might be the D (5 bases). Germline CDR1 MNHEY, CDR2 SVGAGI. The V end was cut by 4 bases, the J end by 6 bases, with 7 bases between. This CDR3 is 12 amino acids long. The CDR3 spells CASSFRGNEQFF. The CDR3 nucleotides read TGTGCCAGCAGTTTTAGGGGCAATGAGCAGTTCTTC.

This clone was seen a handful of times. The rearrangement links TRBV27 to TRBJ1-6; maybe TRBD1 (5 bases). CDR3 length equals 15 residues. CDR1 and CDR2 (germline): MNHEY, SMNVEV (reference sequence). V shed 4 bases and J shed 4 bases, with 11 bases lying between them. The CDR3: CASSWEGQYNSPLHF. In DNA, the CDR3 is TGTGCCAGCAGTTGGGAAGGACAATATAATTCACCCCTCCACTTT.

This sequence joins TRBV3-1 (or the pseudogene TRBV3-2) and TRBJ1-6; perhaps TRBD1 as D (5 bases). Germline CDR1 and CDR2: LGHDT and YNNKEL (reference sequence). The V end was cut by 0 bases, the J end by 0 bases, with 9 bases between. The CDR3 totals 17 residues. CDR3 DNA sequence: TGTGCCAGCAGCCAAGATCAGGGCAGCTCCTATAATTCACCCCTCCACTTT. Encoded protein: CASSQDQGSSYNSPLHF.

DNA for the CDR3: TGCGCCAGCAGCTCGATGACAGGGACTAATGAAAAACTGTTTTTT. As protein: CASSSMTGTNEKLFF. This chain joins TRBV5-1 and TRBJ1-4; 7 bases are a match to TRBD1. The CDR3 is 15 amino acids. Germline CDR1 SGHRS, CDR2 YFSETQ. Trimming removed 3 bases from V and 2 bases from J; junction bases left unmatched: 4.

The rearrangement uses TRBV3-1 (or the pseudogene TRBV3-2) and TRBJ1-6, with a possible D match to TRBD1 (6 bases). Looked up from germline, CDR1 is LGHDT and CDR2 is YNNKEL (reference sequence). The germline V and J ends were trimmed by 4 bases and 5 bases, with 9 bases remaining between them. The CDR3 runs to 14 residues. CDR3 loop: CASSLQGNNSPLHF. In nucleotides, the CDR3 is TGTGCCAGCAGCCTACAGGGTAATAATTCACCCCTCCACTTT.